A selection of T cell receptor beta chains follows, all from one sample in a study of patients and donors after allogeneic stem cell transplantation. TCRdb used MiXCR to reprocess the RT-PCR reads, holding one entry per CDR3 protein. This sample carries approximately 250,000 distinct CDR3 sequences, around 14% of them seen once, and the ten largest clones take 11%. Sequenced: blood, either unsorted or a sorted T cell fraction (not recorded which). These receptors were taken from a human donor who was either an allogeneic HSCT recipient or a stem cell or donor lymphocyte infusion donor (not recorded which). It is not recorded whose cells these are; they may come from a transplant donor. Each CDR3 is given with its conserved first and last residue. Each record gives: J gene, V gene, D gene, clone size, CDR3 protein, CDR3 DNA. The D gene is left open where the match is weak. Clone size is given for some rows only: seen once, a few or many times, or a class if the clone is expanded.

TRBJ2-3,TRBV19,NA,many,CASKWASTDTQYF,TGTGCCAGTAAATGGGCTAGCACAGATACGCAGTATTTT
TRBJ2-7,TRBV20-1,TRBD2,many,CSAEAGTSTDYEQYF,TGCAGTGCTGAAGCCGGGACTAGCACCGACTACGAGCAGTACTTC
TRBJ2-4,TRBV9,NA,few,CASSVALARDIQYF,TGTGCCAGCAGCGTAGCGCTAGCGAGGGACATTCAGTACTTC
TRBJ1-2,TRBV5-1,TRBD1,NA,CASYSGTGGNYGYTF,TGCGCCAGCTACTCCGGGACAGGGGGAAACTATGGCTACACCTTC
TRBJ2-2,TRBV4-1,TRBD2,few,CASSHTSGANTGELFF,TGCGCCAGCAGCCACACTAGCGGGGCTAACACCGGGGAGCTGTTTTTT
TRBJ2-3,TRBV19,TRBD2,NA,CASSTSERGTQYF,TGTGCCAGTAGTACCAGCGAGCGGGGTACGCAGTATTTT
TRBJ1-3,TRBV18,NA,NA,CASTSLDSLSGNTIYF,TGTGCCAGCACCAGTCTGGACAGCCTCTCTGGAAACACCATATATTTT
TRBJ1-5,TRBV19,NA,NA,CASSSRQGPNQPQHF,TGTGCCAGTAGTAGTCGGCAGGGGCCAAATCAGCCCCAGCATTTT
TRBJ2-5,TRBV7-3,NA,few,CASSLKGWETQYF,TGTGCCAGCAGCTTAAAGGGGTGGGAGACCCAGTACTTC
TRBJ2-5,TRBV12-3/TRBV12-4,TRBD1,many,CASRPGQGVEETQYF,TGTGCCAGCAGGCCGGGACAGGGGGTGGAAGAGACCCAGTACTTC